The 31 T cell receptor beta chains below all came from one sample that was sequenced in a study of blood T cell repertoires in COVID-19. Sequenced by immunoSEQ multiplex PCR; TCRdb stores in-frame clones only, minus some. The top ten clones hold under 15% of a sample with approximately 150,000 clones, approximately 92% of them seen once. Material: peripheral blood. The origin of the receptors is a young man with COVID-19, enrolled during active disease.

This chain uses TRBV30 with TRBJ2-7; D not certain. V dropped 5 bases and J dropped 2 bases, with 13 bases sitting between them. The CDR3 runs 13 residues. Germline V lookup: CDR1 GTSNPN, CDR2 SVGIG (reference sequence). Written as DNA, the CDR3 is TGTGCCTGGTCTAACTCCCTCCCCTACGAGCAGTACTTC. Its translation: CAWSNSLPYEQYF.

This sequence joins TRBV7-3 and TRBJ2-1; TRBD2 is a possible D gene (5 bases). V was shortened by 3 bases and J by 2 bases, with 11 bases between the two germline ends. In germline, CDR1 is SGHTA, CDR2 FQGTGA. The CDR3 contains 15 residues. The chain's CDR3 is CASSFRGLPYNEQFF. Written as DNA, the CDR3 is TGTGCCAGCAGCTTCCGCGGACTGCCCTACAATGAGCAGTTCTTC.

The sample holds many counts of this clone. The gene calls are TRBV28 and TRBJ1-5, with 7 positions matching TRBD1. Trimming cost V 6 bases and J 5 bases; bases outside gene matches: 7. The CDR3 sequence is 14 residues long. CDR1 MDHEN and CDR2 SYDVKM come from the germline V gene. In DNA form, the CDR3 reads TGTGCCAGCAGCTTGGGACAGCTACATCAGCCCCAGCATTTT. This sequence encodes CASSLGQLHQPQHF.

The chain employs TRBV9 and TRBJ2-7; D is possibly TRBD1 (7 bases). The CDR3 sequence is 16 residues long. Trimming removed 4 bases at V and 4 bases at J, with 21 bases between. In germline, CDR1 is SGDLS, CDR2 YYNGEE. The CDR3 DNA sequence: TGTGCCAGCAGCCTTAATGACAGGGAGGTGGAGTACGAGCAGTACTTC. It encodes CASSLNDREVEYEQYF. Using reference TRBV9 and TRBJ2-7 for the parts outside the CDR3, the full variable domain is DSGVTQTPKHLITATGQRVTLRCSPRSGDLSVYWYQQSLDQGLQFLIQYYNGEERAKGNILERFSAQQFPDLHSELNLSSLELGDSALYFCASSLNDREVEYEQYFGPGTRLTVT.

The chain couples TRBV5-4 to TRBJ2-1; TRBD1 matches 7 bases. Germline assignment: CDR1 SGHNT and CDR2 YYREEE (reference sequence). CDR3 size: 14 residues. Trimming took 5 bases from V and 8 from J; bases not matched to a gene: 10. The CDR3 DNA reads TGTGCCAGCAGTTCGCAGGGGGTAGTGGATGAGCAGTTCTTC. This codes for CASSSQGVVDEQFF.

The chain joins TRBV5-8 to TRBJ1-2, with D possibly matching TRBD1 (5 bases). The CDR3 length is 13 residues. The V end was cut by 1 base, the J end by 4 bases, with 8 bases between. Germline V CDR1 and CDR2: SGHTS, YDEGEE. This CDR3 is CASSLTRAYGYTF. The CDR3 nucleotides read TGTGCCAGCAGCTTGACCAGGGCCTATGGCTACACCTTC.

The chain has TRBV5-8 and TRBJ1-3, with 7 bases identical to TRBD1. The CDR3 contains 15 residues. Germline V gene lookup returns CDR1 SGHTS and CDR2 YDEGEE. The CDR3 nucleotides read TGTGCAACGGGTTACAACAGGGGTAGTGGAAACACCATATATTTT. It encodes CATGYNRGSGNTIYF.

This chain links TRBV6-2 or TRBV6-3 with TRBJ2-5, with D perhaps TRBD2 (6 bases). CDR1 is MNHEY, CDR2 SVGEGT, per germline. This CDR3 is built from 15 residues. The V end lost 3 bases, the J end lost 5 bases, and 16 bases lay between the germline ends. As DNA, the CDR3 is TGTGCCAGCAGTTATCGGGGTGGGGGGACCGAGACCCAGTACTTC. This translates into CASSYRGGGTETQYF.

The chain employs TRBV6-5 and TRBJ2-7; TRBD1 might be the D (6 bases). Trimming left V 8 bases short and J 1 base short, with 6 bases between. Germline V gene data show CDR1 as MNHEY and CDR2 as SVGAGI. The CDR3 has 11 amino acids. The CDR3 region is CASQGSYEQYF. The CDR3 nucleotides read TGTGCCAGCCAGGGGTCCTACGAGCAGTACTTC.

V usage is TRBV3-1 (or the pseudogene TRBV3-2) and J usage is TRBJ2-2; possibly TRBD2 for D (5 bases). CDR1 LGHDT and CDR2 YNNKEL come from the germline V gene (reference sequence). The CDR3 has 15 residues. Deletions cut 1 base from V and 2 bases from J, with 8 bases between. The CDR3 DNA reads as TGTGCCAGCAGCCAAGCGGGGTTCAACACCGGGGAGCTGTTTTTT. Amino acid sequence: CASSQAGFNTGELFF.

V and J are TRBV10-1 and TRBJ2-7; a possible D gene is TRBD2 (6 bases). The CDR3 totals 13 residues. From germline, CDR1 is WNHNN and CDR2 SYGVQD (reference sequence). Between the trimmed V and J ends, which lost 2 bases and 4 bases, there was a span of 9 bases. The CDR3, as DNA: TGCGCCAGCAGTGAGATTGCGGGGTACGAGCAGTACTTC. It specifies CASSEIAGYEQYF.

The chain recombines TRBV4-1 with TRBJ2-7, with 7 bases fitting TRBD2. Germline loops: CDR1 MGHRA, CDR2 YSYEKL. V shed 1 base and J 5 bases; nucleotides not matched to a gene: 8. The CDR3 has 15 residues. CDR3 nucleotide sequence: TGCGCCAGCAGCCAAGTGGCGGGGGAAGGCCACGAGCAGTACTTC. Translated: CASSQVAGEGHEQYF.

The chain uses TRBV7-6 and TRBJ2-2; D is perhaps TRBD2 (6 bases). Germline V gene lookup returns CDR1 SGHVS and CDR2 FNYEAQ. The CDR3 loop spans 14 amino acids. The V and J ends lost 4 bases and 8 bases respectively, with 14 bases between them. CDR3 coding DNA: TGTGCCAGCAGCTCAAGGCAGGAGGGGGGGGAGCTGTTTTTT. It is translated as CASSSRQEGGELFF.

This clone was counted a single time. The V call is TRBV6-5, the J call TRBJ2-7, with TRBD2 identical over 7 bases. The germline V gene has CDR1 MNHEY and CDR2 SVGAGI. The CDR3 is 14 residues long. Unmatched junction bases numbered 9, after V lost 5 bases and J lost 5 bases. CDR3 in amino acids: CASSRGGINDEQYF. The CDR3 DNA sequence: TGTGCCAGCAGTAGGGGAGGGATCAACGACGAGCAGTACTTC.

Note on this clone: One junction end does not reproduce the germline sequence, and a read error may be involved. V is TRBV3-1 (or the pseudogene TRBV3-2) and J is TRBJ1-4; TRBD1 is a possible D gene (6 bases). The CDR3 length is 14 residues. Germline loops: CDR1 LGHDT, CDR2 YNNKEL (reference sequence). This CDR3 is CASSRIGGREKLLF. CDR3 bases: TGTGCCAGCAGCCGAATAGGGGGACGTGAAAAACTGCTTTTT.

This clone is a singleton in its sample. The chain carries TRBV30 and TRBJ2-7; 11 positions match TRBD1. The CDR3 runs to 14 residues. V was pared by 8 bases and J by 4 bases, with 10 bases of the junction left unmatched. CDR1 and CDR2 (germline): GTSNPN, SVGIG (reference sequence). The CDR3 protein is CARGQGTGGYEQYF. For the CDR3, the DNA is TGTGCCCGGGGGCAAGGGACAGGGGGATACGAGCAGTACTTC.

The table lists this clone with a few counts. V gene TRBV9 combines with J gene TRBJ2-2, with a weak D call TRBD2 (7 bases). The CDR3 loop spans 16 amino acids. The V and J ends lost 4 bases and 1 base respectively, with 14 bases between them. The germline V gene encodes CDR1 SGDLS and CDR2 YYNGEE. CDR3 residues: CASSPGGAMNTGELFF. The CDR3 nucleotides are TGTGCCAGCAGCCCGGGGGGCGCCATGAACACCGGGGAGCTGTTTTTT.

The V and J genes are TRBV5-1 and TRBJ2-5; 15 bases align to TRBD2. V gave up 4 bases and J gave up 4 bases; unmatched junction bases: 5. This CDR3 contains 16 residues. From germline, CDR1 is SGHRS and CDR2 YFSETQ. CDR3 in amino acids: CASSTLGLAGGETQYF. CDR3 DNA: TGCGCCAGCAGCACCCTGGGACTAGCGGGGGGAGAGACCCAGTACTTC.

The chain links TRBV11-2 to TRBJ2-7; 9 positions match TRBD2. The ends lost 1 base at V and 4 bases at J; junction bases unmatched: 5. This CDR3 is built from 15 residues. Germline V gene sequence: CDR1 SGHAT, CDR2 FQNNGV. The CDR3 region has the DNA TGTGCCAGCAGCTTAGGCCTAGCGGGAATTTACGAGCAGTACTTC. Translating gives CASSLGLAGIYEQYF. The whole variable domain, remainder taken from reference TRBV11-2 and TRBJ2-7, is EAGVAQSPRYKIIEKRQSVAFWCNPISGHATLYWYQQILGQGPKLLIQFQNNGVVDDSQLPKDRFSAERLKGVDSTLKIQPAKLEDSAVYLCASSLGLAGIYEQYFGPGTRLTVT.

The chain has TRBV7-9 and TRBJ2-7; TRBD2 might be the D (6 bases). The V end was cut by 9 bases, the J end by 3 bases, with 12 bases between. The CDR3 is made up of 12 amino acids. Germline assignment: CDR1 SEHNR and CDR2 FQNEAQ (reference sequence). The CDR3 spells CASGGAGYEQYF. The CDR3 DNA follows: TGTGCCAGTGGAGGGGCCGGCTACGAGCAGTACTTC.

The CDR3 region is CASSPDRGGAGANVLTF. CDR3 bases: TGTGCCAGCAGCCCTGACAGGGGAGGGGCTGGGGCCAACGTCCTGACTTTC. The chain has TRBV4-2 and TRBJ2-6; D may be TRBD1 (8 bases). Germline-derived CDR1 and CDR2 are LGHNA and YNFKEQ. Between the trimmed V and J ends, which lost 4 bases and 2 bases, there was a span of 15 bases. The CDR3 is 17 residues long.

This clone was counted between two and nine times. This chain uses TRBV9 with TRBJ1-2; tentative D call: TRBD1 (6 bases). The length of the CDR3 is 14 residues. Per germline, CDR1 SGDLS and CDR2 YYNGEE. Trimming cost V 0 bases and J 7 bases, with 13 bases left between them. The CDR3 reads CASSVGRGAGGYTF. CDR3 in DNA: TGTGCCAGCAGCGTAGGCAGGGGCGCTGGTGGCTACACCTTC.

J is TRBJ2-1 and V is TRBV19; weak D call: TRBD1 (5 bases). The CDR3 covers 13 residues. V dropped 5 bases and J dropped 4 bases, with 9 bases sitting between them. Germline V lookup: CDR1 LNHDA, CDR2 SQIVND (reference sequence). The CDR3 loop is CASSVTAYNEQFF. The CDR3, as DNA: TGTGCCAGTAGTGTGACAGCTTACAATGAGCAGTTCTTC.

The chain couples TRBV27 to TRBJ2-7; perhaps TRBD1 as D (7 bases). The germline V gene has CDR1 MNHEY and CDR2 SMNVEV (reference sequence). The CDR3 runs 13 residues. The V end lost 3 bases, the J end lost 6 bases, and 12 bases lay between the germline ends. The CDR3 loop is CASSLTGTSEQYF. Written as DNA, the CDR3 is TGTGCCAGCAGTTTGACAGGGACTTCCGAGCAGTACTTC.

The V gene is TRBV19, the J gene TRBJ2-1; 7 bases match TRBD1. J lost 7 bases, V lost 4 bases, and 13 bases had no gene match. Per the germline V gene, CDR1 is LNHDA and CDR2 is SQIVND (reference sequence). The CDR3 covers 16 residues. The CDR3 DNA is TGTGCCAGTAGTAAGAACAAGGGGGCTAGCTGGAATGAGCAGTTCTTC. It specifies CASSKNKGASWNEQFF.

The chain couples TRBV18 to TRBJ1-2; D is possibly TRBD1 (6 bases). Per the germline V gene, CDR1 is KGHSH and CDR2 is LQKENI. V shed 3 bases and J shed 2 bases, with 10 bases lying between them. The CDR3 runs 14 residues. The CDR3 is CASSPERGNYGYTF. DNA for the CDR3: TGTGCCAGCTCACCGGAAAGGGGGAACTATGGCTACACCTTC.

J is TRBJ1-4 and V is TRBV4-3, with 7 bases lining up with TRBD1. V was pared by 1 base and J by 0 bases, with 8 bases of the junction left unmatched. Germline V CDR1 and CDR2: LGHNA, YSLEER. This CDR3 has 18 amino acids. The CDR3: CASSQAGTVFATNEKLFF. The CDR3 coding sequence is TGCGCCAGCAGCCAAGCCGGGACAGTATTCGCAACTAATGAAAAACTGTTTTTT.

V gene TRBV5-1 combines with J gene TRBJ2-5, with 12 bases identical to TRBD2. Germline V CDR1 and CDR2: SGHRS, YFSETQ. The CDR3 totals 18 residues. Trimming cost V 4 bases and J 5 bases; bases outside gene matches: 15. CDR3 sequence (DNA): TGCGCCAGCAGCGCTAACCCGGTGACTAGCGGGAGAGGGGAGACCCAGTACTTC. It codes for CASSANPVTSGRGETQYF. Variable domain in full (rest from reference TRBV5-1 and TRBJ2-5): KAGVTQTPRYLIKTRGQQVTLSCSPISGHRSVSWYQQTPGQGLQFLFEYFSETQRNKGNFPGRFSGRQFSNSRSEMNVSTLELGDSALYLCASSANPVTSGRGETQYFGPGTRLLVL.

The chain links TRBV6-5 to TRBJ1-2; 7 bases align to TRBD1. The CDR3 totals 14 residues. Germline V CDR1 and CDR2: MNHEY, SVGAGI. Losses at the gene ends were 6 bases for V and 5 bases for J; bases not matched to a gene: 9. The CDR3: CASRSRQGGYGYTF. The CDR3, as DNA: TGTGCCAGCAGAAGTCGACAGGGCGGTTATGGCTACACCTTC.

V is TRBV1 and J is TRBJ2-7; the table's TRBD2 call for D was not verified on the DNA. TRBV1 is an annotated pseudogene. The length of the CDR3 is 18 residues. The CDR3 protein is CTSSQQGLAGGPKDEQYF. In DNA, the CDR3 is TGCACCAGCAGCCAACAGGGACTAGCGGGAGGGCCGAAGGACGAGCAGTACTTC.

CDR3 DNA sequence: TGTGCCAGCAGTCCAAGACTCGGGGGGGCTAGCGGAGACAATGAGCAGTTCTTC. Translating gives CASSPRLGGASGDNEQFF. The genes are TRBV7-6 and TRBJ2-1; 8 bases match TRBD2. Trimming cost V 6 bases and J 5 bases; bases outside gene matches: 18. This CDR3 comprises 18 residues. Germline V gives CDR1 SGHVS, CDR2 FNYEAQ.